This T cell receptor (beta chain) originates from a study of spatial heterogeneity in lung cancer. This sample's time point: sample taken at primary tumor resection. Unsorted samples of tumor, nontumor lung or frozen PBMC had their whole RNA sequenced. Findings and limits, study-wide: The number of expanded tumor alpha and beta chains correlated with mutation number.

CDR3 size: 11 residues. The V gene's germline CDR1 is MNHEY and CDR2 SVGEGT. Trimming cost V 6 bases and J 3 bases, with 4 bases left between them. TCRdb processed the 5' RACE reads anew with MiXCR; each CDR3 protein has one entry. Among just under 2,000 distinct CDR3 sequences listed, around 9.3% were seen once. As for this clonotype: Its target is unknown.

This material consisted of lung tumor tissue, taken at surgery. The chain combines TRBV6-2 or TRBV6-3 with TRBJ2-3; D gene ambiguous. The TCR was taken from a female donor with early-stage non-small cell lung cancer. The CDR3 spells CASRETDTQYF. The CDR3 DNA reads TGTGCCAGCAGGGAAACAGATACGCAGTATTTT.